This TCR beta chain was identified during a study of Ad26.COV2.S vaccination and SARS-CoV-2 variants. Treatment indicated: around 19 received Ad26.COV2.S at low or high dose, single or two shots; a few received placebo; per-sample allocation not given. The study sampled participants on day 63 after the first vaccine or placebo injection. Germline loops: CDR1 LGHDT, CDR2 YNNKEL (reference sequence). The CDR3 contains 12 residues. The ends were cut back, 0 bases at V and 3 bases at J, with 2 bases in the middle. Some clones are missing from TCRdb's copy, which holds only in-frame ones; the method was immunoSEQ multiplex PCR. The repertoire holds about 320,000 clones, around 84% seen once, with more than 1.5% in the top ten.

The TCR originated in a person aged 18-60 years who received the Ad26.COV2.S COVID-19 vaccine or a placebo. The sequencing here drew on peripheral blood, taken in a trial of Ad26.COV2.S vaccine versus placebo. The chain recombines TRBV3-1 (or the pseudogene TRBV3-2) with TRBJ1-1; D gene unclear. The CDR3 DNA reads TGTGCCAGCAGCCAAGAGCACACTGAAGCTTTCTTT. Translation gives CASSQEHTEAFF.